Listed here are 22 T cell receptor beta chains from one sample, sequenced in a study of blood T cell repertoires in COVID-19. The method was immunoSEQ multiplex PCR; TCRdb's version includes in-frame clones alone and lacks a portion of them. Of 380,000 or so clones in the sample, roughly 90% are singletons; the top ten hold around 1.3%. The sample taken for sequencing was peripheral blood. The receptor set was obtained from a man aged 40-49 years with acute or convalescent COVID-19.

J is TRBJ1-4 and V is TRBV12-3 or TRBV12-4; no definite D call. V lost 3 bases and J 7 bases, leaving 3 bases between the germline ends. This CDR3 has 11 amino acids. CDR3 in DNA: TGTGCCAGCAGTTTCGGTGAAAAACTGTTTTTT. Protein sequence: CASSFGEKLFF.

This chain links TRBV7-2 with TRBJ2-3; D gene ambiguous. The CDR3 is made up of 17 amino acids. Trimming cost V 2 bases and J 2 bases, with 17 bases left between them. Per the germline V gene, CDR1 is SGHTA and CDR2 is FQGNSA. The CDR3 DNA follows: TGTGCCAGCAGCTTATATCTTCGTATATCCTCCACAGATACGCAGTATTTT. Encoded protein: CASSLYLRISSTDTQYF.

The chain links TRBV5-1 to TRBJ2-2, with D hard to call. The CDR3 is 13 residues long. V was shortened by 4 bases and J by 7 bases, with 11 bases between the two germline ends. Germline lookup yields CDR1 SGHRS and CDR2 YFSETQ. Here the CDR3 DNA reads TGCGCCAGCAGCCCCATATATAGCGGGGAGCTGTTTTTT. It translates to CASSPIYSGELFF. Full variable domain (missing parts from reference TRBV5-1 and TRBJ2-2): KAGVTQTPRYLIKTRGQQVTLSCSPISGHRSVSWYQQTPGQGLQFLFEYFSETQRNKGNFPGRFSGRQFSNSRSEMNVSTLELGDSALYLCASSPIYSGELFFGEGSRLTVL.

The V gene is TRBV7-9, the J gene TRBJ1-1; maybe TRBD1 (6 bases). This CDR3 has 16 residues. CDR1 and CDR2 (germline): SEHNR, FQNEAQ (reference sequence). V lost 1 base to trimming and J lost 8 bases, with 20 bases between them. In DNA form, the CDR3 reads TGTGCCAGCAGCTTAGGAAGGGGCGGGGGCGCGGAGGAAGCTTTCTTT. This gives the protein CASSLGRGGGAEEAFF.

This clone was counted once. The chain carries TRBV3-1 (or the pseudogene TRBV3-2) and TRBJ1-2; D is possibly TRBD1 (5 bases). The CDR3 consists of 18 residues. Germline CDR1 and CDR2: LGHDT and YNNKEL (reference sequence). Trimming removed 3 bases at V and 0 bases at J, with 20 bases between. CDR3 sequence (DNA): TGTGCCAGCAGCCAGGCGGGACGGCTGGATCCCTCTAACTATGGCTACACCTTC. Protein sequence: CASSQAGRLDPSNYGYTF.

In the case of this clone: The same CDR3 also results from other DNA sequences found in this sample. The chain combines TRBV7-2 with TRBJ1-1, with TRBD1 as a possible D gene (6 bases). This CDR3 comprises 14 residues. Germline V CDR1 and CDR2: SGHTA, FQGNSA. The ends were cut back, 5 bases at V and 0 bases at J, with 10 bases in the middle. CDR3 coding DNA: TGTGCCAGCAGCCTGGGACACCTGAACACTGAAGCTTTCTTT. It codes for CASSLGHLNTEAFF.

The V call is TRBV18, the J call TRBJ1-2, with D hard to call. Germline-derived CDR1 and CDR2 are KGHSH and LQKENI. CDR3 length equals 14 residues. The V gene lost 3 bases and the J gene lost 6 bases, with 14 bases spanning the gap. CDR3 loop: CASSPPAADHGYTF. In DNA form, the CDR3 reads TGTGCCAGCTCACCCCCGGCGGCAGATCATGGCTACACCTTC.

This clone was counted between two and nine times. The chain is built from TRBV5-6 and TRBJ2-7, with 7 bases that match TRBD2. This CDR3 region has 14 residues. Trimming removed 2 bases from V and 3 bases from J; junction bases left unmatched: 5. Germline values: CDR1 SGHDT, CDR2 YYEEEE. As DNA, the CDR3 is TGTGCCAGCAGCTTTTTCGGACTAGTCTACGAGCAGTACTTC. This translates into CASSFFGLVYEQYF.

This rearrangement joins TRBV5-6 to TRBJ1-4; 11 bases map to TRBD1. V was pared by 4 bases and J by 6 bases, with 5 bases of the junction left unmatched. Per germline, CDR1 SGHDT and CDR2 YYEEEE. This CDR3 has 15 residues. The CDR3 is CASSLWTGGHEKLFF. CDR3 DNA: TGTGCCAGCAGCCTCTGGACAGGGGGCCATGAAAAACTGTTTTTT. Complete variable domain (other parts from reference TRBV5-6 and TRBJ1-4): DAGVTQSPTHLIKTRGQQVTLRCSPKSGHDTVSWYQQALGQGPQFIFQYYEEEERQRGNFPDRFSGHQFPNYSSELNVNALLLGDSALYLCASSLWTGGHEKLFFGSGTQLSVL.

This sequence joins TRBV19 and TRBJ1-5; D not certain. The CDR3 loop spans 14 amino acids. Germline V gene lookup returns CDR1 LNHDA and CDR2 SQIVND (reference sequence). With 0 bases removed from V and 6 bases from J, the gap between germline ends came to 9 bases. The CDR3 sequence: CASSIDRYSQPQHF. The CDR3 DNA follows: TGTGCCAGTAGTATAGACAGGTATAGTCAGCCCCAGCATTTT. The full variable domain, its missing parts supplied by reference TRBV19 and TRBJ1-5, is DGGITQSPKYLFRKEGQNVTLSCEQNLNHDAMYWYRQDPGQGLRLIYYSQIVNDFQKGDIAEGYSVSREKKESFPLTVTSAQKNPTAFYLCASSIDRYSQPQHFGDGTRLSIL.

V and J are TRBV4-1 and TRBJ2-5; 9 bases are shared with TRBD2. CDR3 size: 15 residues. V lost 2 bases and J lost 3; bases outside the gene matches: 4. Germline values: CDR1 MGHRA, CDR2 YSYEKL. The CDR3: CASSQYLAGEETQYF. Written as DNA, the CDR3 is TGCGCCAGCAGCCAATATTTAGCGGGGGAAGAGACCCAGTACTTC.

This chain connects TRBV28 to TRBJ1-6, with TRBD1 matching over 8 bases. J lost 10 bases, V lost 11 bases, and 10 bases had no gene match. CDR1 and CDR2 (germline): MDHEN, SYDVKM. The CDR3 has 13 residues. The CDR3 DNA reads TGTGCCGGGAGGACAGGGCTTTTCTCACCCCTCCACTTT. Translating gives CAGRTGLFSPLHF.

The V gene is TRBV11-3, the J gene TRBJ2-7; 10 bases match TRBD1. The germline V gene encodes CDR1 SGHNT and CDR2 YENEEA. The CDR3 has 15 residues. J was trimmed by 3 bases and V by 5 bases; bases with no gene match: 7. DNA of the CDR3: TGTGCCAGCAGCCCGGGACAGGGGTCCCACTACGAGCAGTACTTC. As protein: CASSPGQGSHYEQYF.

V and J are TRBV6-5 and TRBJ1-1, with D maybe TRBD1 (6 bases). The CDR3 spans 11 residues. V lost 5 bases and J lost 6, with 7 bases in between. CDR1 is MNHEY and CDR2 is SVGAGI in the germline V gene. The CDR3 bases are TGTGCCAGCAGTAACAGGGCTGAAGCTTTCTTT. It translates to CASSNRAEAFF.

This sequence joins TRBV11-2 and TRBJ1-3, with a weak D call TRBD1 (6 bases). Germline-derived CDR1 and CDR2 are SGHAT and FQNNGV. This CDR3 spans 17 amino acids. Trimming left V 2 bases short and J 3 bases short, with 17 bases between. The CDR3 here is CASSLKPAGGGGNTIYF. The DNA of the CDR3 is TGTGCCAGCAGCTTAAAGCCCGCGGGGGGCGGTGGAAACACCATATATTTT.

This chain joins TRBV5-1 and TRBJ2-1; 11 bases line up with TRBD2. The CDR3 covers 17 residues. Trimming took 0 bases from V and 6 from J; bases not matched to a gene: 8. Germline V gene lookup returns CDR1 SGHRS and CDR2 YFSETQ. The CDR3, as DNA: TGCGCCAGCAGCTTGGCGCTAGCGGGGGGTATTGGCAATGAGCAGTTCTTC. It encodes CASSLALAGGIGNEQFF.

The table lists this clone with a few counts. The chain links TRBV5-1 to TRBJ2-2; TRBD2 agrees at 10 bases. The junction had 9 bases not matched to a gene; V was cut back by 4 bases and J by 0 bases. This CDR3 spans 18 amino acids. Germline values: CDR1 SGHRS, CDR2 YFSETQ. The CDR3 loop is CASSVQPTSGTNTGELFF. The CDR3 region has the DNA TGCGCCAGCAGCGTACAACCAACTAGCGGGACGAACACCGGGGAGCTGTTTTTT.

The chain uses TRBV27 and TRBJ2-1; D possibly corresponds to TRBD2 (6 bases). V lost 6 bases, J lost 7 bases, and 19 bases lay in between. Germline-derived CDR1 and CDR2 are MNHEY and SMNVEV (reference sequence). This CDR3 is 15 amino acids long. This CDR3 is CASRASALPSNEQFF. The CDR3 nucleotides are TGTGCCAGCAGGGCTAGCGCCCTCCCCTCAAATGAGCAGTTCTTC.

J is TRBJ1-4 and V is TRBV28; 9 nucleotides line up with TRBD1. The CDR3 is 20 residues long. Germline V lookup: CDR1 MDHEN, CDR2 SYDVKM. Trimming took 6 bases from V and 5 from J; bases not matched to a gene: 22. The DNA for the CDR3 is TGTGCCAGCAGCAGGAGATACAGGGGGCGAACCGAAGGGAGGAATGAAAAACTGTTTTTT. Translation gives CASSRRYRGRTEGRNEKLFF.

DNA of the CDR3: TGTGCCAGTAGTATGGGGCACGGCGGGGAGCTGTTTTTT. Protein: CASSMGHGGELFF. V usage is TRBV19 and J usage is TRBJ2-2, with D perhaps matching TRBD1 (5 bases). Germline V lookup: CDR1 LNHDA, CDR2 SQIVND (reference sequence). The ends were cut back, 3 bases at V and 7 bases at J, with 9 bases in the middle. CDR3 size: 13 residues. Supplemented by reference TRBV19 and TRBJ2-2, the full variable domain reads DGGITQSPKYLFRKEGQNVTLSCEQNLNHDAMYWYRQDPGQGLRLIYYSQIVNDFQKGDIAEGYSVSREKKESFPLTVTSAQKNPTAFYLCASSMGHGGELFFGEGSRLTVL.

This chain joins TRBV6-5 and TRBJ1-2; weak D call: TRBD1 (6 bases). CDR3 length equals 13 residues. Germline loops: CDR1 MNHEY, CDR2 SVGAGI. V was clipped by 4 bases and J by 4 bases, with 10 bases between them. The CDR3 loop is CASSSTGLYGYTF. CDR3 in DNA: TGTGCCAGCAGTTCGACAGGACTCTATGGCTACACCTTC.

The CDR3 DNA reads as TGCAGCGGACTAGCGGACACAGATACGCAGTATTTT. This sequence encodes CSGLADTDTQYF. The rearrangement joins TRBV29-1 to TRBJ2-3; TRBD2 matches at 9 bases. This CDR3 has 12 amino acids. Per germline, CDR1 SQVTM and CDR2 ANQGSEA. The trim removed 7 bases at V and 2 bases at J, leaving 1 base unmatched.